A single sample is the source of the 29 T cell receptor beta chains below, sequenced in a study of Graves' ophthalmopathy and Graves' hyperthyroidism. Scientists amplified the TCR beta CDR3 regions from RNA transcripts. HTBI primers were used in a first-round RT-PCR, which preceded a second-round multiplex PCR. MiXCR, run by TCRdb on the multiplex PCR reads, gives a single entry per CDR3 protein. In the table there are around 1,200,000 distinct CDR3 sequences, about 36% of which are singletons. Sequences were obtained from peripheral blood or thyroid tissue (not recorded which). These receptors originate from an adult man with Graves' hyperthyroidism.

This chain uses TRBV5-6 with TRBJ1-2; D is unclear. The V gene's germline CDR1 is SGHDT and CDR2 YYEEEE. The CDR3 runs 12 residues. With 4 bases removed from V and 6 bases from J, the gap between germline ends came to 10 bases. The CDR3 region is CASSAYSDGYTF. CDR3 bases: TGTGCCAGCAGCGCGTACTCGGATGGCTACACCTTC.

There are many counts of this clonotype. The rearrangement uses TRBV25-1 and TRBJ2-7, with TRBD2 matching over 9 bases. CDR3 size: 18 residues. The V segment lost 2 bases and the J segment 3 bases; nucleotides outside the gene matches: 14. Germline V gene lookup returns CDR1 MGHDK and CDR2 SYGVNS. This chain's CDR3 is CASSERRASGKVFYEQYF. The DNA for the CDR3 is TGTGCCAGCAGTGAAAGGAGGGCTAGCGGGAAAGTTTTCTACGAGCAGTACTTC.

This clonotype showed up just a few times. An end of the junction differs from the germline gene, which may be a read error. The CDR3 region has the DNA TGTGCCAGCAGCCTCCGGACGGGACGGACTAATAAAAAACTGTTTTTT. Encoded protein: CASSLRTGRTNKKLFF. The chain has TRBV7-9 and TRBJ1-4; the D gene is possibly TRBD1 (5 bases). The CDR3 consists of 16 residues. The germline gives CDR1 SEHNR, CDR2 FQNEAQ (reference sequence).

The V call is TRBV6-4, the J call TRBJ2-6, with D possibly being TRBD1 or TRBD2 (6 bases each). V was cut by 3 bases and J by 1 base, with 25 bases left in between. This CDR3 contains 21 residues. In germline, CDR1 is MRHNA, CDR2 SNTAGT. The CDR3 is CASSEPPAGNRGRSGANVLTF. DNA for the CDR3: TGTGCCAGCAGTGAGCCCCCCGCGGGAAACCGGGGGCGATCTGGGGCCAACGTCCTGACTTTC.

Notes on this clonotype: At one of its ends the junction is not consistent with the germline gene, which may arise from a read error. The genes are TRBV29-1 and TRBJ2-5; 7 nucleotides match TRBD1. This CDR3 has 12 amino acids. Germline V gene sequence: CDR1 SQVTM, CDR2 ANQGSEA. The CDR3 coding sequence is TGTGCCCTGGGGACAGAGCAAGAGACCCAGTACTTC. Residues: CALGTEQETQYF.

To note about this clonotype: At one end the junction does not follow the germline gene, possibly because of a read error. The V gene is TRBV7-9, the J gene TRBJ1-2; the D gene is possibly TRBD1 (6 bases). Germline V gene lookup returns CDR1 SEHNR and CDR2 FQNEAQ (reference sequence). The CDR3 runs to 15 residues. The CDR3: CVSSSYYRDTNGYTF. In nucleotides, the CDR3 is TGTGTCAGCAGCTCATATTACCGGGACACCAATGGCTACACCTTC.

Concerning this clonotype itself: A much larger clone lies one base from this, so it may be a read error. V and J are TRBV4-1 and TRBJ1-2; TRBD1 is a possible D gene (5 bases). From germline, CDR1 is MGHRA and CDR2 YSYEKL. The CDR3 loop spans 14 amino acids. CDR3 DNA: TGCGTCAGCAGCCAAGAAGGGGTTGGCTATGGCTACACCTTC. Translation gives CVSSQEGVGYGYTF.

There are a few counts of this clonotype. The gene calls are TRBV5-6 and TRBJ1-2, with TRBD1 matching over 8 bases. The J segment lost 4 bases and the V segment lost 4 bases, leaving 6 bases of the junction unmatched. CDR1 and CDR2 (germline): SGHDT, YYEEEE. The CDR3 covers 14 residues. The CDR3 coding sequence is TGTGCCAGCAGCGCGGGACAGGTTTTCTATGGCTACACCTTC. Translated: CASSAGQVFYGYTF.

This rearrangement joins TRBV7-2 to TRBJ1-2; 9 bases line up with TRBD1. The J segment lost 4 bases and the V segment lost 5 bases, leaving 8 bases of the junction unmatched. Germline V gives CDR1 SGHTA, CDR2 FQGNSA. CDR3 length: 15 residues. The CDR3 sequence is CASSPRTGDGYGYTF. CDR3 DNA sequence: TGTGCCAGCAGCCCGAGGACAGGGGACGGCTATGGCTACACCTTC.

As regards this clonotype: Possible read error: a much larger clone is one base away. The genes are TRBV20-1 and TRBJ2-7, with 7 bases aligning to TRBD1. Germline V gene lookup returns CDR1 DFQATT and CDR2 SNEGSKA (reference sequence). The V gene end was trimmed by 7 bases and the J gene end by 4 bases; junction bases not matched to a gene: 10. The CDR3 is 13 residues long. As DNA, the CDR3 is TGCAGTGGCGCAACGGGACAGTCTTACGAGCAGTACTTC. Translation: CSGATGQSYEQYF.

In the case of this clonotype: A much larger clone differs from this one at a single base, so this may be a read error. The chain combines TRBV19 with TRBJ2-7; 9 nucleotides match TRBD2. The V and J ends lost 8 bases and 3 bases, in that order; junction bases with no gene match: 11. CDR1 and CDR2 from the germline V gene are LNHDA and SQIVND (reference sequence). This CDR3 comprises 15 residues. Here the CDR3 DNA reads TGTGCCAGTGGTCTTACTATAGCGGGAGTCTACGAGCAGTACTTC. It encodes CASGLTIAGVYEQYF. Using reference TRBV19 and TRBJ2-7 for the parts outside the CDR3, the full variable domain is DGGITQSPKYLFRKEGQNVTLSCEQNLNHDAMYWYRQDPGQGLRLIYYSQIVNDFQKGDIAEGYSVSREKKESFPLTVTSAQKNPTAFYLCASGLTIAGVYEQYFGPGTRLTVT.

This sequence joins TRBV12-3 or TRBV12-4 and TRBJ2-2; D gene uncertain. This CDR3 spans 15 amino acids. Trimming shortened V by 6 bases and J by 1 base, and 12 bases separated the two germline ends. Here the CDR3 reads CASSVDVQNTGELFF. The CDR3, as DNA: TGTGCCAGCAGCGTTGATGTCCAGAACACCGGGGAGCTGTTTTTT.

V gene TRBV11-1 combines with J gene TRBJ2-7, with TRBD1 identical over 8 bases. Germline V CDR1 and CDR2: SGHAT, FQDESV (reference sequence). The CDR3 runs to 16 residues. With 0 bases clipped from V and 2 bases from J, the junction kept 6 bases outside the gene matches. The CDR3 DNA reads TGTGCCAGCAGCTTAGCGCCCGGGACAGGCACCTACGAGCAGTACTTC. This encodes CASSLAPGTGTYEQYF.

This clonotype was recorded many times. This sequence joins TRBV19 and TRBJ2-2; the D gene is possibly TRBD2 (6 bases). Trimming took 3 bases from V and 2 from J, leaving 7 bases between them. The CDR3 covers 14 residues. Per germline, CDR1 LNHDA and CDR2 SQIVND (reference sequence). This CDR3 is CASSMGGNTGELFF. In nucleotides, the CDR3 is TGTGCCAGTAGTATGGGAGGCAACACCGGGGAGCTGTTTTTT.

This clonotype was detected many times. For the CDR3, the DNA is TGTGCCACCAAGGACCAGGGGAACACTGAAGCTTTCTTT. Its translation is CATKDQGNTEAFF. The V and J genes are TRBV24-1 and TRBJ1-1; a weak D match, TRBD1 (5 bases). This CDR3 has 13 amino acids. The germline V gene has CDR1 KGHDR and CDR2 SFDVKD. The V end lost 8 bases, the J end lost 1 base, and 10 bases lay between the germline ends.

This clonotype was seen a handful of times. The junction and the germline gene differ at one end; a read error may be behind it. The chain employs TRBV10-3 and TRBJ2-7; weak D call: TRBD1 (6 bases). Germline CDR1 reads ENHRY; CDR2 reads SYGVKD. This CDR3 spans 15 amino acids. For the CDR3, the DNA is TGTGCCAGCAGTTACCAGACAGGACTCGTGTACGAGCAGTACTTC. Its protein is CASSYQTGLVYEQYF.

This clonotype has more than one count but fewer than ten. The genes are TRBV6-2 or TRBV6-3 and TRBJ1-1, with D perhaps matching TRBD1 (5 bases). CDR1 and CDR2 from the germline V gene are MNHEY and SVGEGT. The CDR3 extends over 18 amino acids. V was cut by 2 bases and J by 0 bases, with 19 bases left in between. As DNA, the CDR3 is TGTGCCAGCAGTTACCGCAACGGGGCGGGGAGAGTGAACACTGAAGCTTTCTTT. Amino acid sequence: CASSYRNGAGRVNTEAFF.

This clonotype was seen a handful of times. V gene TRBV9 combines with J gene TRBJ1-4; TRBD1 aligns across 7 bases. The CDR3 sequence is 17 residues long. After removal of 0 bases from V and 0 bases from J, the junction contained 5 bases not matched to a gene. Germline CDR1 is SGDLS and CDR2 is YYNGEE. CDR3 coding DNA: TGTGCCAGCAGCGTAGGGACAGGATATGCAACTAATGAAAAACTGTTTTTT. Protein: CASSVGTGYATNEKLFF.

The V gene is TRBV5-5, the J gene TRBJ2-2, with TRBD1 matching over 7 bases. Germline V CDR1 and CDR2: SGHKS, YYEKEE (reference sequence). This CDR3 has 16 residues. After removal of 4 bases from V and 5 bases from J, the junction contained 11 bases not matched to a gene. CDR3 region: CASSPRGQVRTGELFF. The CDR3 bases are TGTGCCAGCAGCCCGAGGGGGCAAGTTAGAACCGGGGAGCTGTTTTTT.

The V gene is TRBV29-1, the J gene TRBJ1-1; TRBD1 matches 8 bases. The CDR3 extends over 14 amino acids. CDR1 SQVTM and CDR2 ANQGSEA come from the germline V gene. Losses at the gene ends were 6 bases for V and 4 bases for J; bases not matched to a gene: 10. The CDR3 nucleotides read TGCAGCGTCGCTGGACAGGGTGAGAGCACTGAAGCTTTCTTT. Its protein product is CSVAGQGESTEAFF.

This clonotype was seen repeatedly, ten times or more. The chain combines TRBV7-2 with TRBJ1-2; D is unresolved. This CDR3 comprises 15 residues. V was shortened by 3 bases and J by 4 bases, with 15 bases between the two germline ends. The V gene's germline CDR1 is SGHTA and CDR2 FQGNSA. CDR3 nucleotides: TGTGCCAGCAGCTTTCCGAACGGTCTAACCTATGGCTACACCTTC. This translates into CASSFPNGLTYGYTF. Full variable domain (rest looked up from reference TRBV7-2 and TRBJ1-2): GAGVSQSPSNKVTEKGKDVELRCDPISGHTALYWYRQSLGQGLEFLIYFQGNSAPDKSGLPSDRFSAERTGGSVSTLTIQRTQQEDSAVYLCASSFPNGLTYGYTFGSGTRLTVV.

CDR3 coding DNA: TGTGCCAGCAGCTTAGGATCGGGCGCTGACCAAGAGACCCAGTACTTC. Protein: CASSLGSGADQETQYF. V and J are TRBV7-9 and TRBJ2-5; no clear D. Germline loops: CDR1 SEHNR, CDR2 FQNEAQ (reference sequence). The V end was cut by 1 base, the J end by 0 bases, with 12 bases between. This CDR3 spans 16 amino acids.

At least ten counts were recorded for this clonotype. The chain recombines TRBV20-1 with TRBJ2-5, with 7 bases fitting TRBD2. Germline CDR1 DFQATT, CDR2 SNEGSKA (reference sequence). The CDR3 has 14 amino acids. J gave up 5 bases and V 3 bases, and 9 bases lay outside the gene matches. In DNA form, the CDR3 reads TGCAGTGCTAGGGGAGGGCCCCGGCGGGAGACCCAGTACTTC. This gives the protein CSARGGPRRETQYF.

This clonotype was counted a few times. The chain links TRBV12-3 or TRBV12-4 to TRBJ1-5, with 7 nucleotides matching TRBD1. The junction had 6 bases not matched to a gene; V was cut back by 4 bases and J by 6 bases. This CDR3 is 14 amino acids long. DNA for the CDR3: TGTGCCAGCAGTTCGACAGGGTTTATTCAGCCCCAGCATTTT. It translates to CASSSTGFIQPQHF.

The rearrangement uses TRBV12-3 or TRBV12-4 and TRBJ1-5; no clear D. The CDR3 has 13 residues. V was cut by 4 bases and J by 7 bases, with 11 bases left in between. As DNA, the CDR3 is TGTGCCAGCAGTTCATCAGGAATGCAGCCCCAGCATTTT. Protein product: CASSSSGMQPQHF.

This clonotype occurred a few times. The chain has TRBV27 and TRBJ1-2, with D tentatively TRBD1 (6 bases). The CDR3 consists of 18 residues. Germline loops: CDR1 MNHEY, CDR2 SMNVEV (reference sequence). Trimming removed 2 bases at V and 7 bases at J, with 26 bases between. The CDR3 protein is CASSLDAGGAGGRSGYTF. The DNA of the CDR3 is TGTGCCAGCAGTTTAGATGCCGGTGGAGCGGGGGGGCGCTCTGGCTACACCTTC.

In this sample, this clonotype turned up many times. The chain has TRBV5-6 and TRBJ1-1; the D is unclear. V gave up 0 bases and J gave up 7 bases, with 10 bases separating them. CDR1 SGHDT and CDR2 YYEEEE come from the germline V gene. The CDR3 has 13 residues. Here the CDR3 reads CASSLGRIGEAFF. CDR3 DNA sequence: TGTGCCAGCAGCTTGGGGCGGATCGGTGAAGCTTTCTTT.

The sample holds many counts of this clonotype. CDR3 sequence (DNA): TGTGCCAGCAGGGGGGACACCAATCAGCCCCAGCATTTT. This gives the protein CASRGDTNQPQHF. The V gene is TRBV2, the J gene TRBJ1-5; perhaps TRBD1 as D (6 bases). The germline V and J ends were trimmed by 6 bases and 3 bases, with 9 bases remaining between them. The CDR3 sequence is 13 residues long. Germline V lookup: CDR1 SNHLY, CDR2 FYNNEI.

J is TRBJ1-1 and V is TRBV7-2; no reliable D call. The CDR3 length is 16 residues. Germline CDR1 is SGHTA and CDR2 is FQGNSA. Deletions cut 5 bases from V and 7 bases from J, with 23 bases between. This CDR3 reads CASSPKHVLGLGEAFF. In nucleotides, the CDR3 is TGTGCCAGCAGCCCTAAACACGTCCTCGGGTTGGGTGAAGCTTTCTTT.